A single sample is the source of the 4 T cell receptor beta chains below, sequenced in a study of T-cell reconstitution after alpha-beta-depleted transplantation in children. Unique molecular identifiers were used to barcode this TCRbeta library. TCRdb redid the calling of the PCR reads with MiXCR, one entry per CDR3 protein. The table shows around 370,000 distinct CDR3 sequences, with approximately 10% occurring only once. Sequencing was performed on PBMCs from the stem cell graft donor, taken from the stem cell graft. These receptors were taken from a human donor who donated a stem cell graft to a child with acute lymphoblastic leukemia.

This clonotype occurred a few times. The V gene is TRBV20-1, the J gene TRBJ1-1; D is undetermined. The V gene's germline CDR1 is DFQATT and CDR2 SNEGSKA (reference sequence). The ends were cut back, 3 bases at V and 4 bases at J, with 15 bases in the middle. This CDR3 spans 14 amino acids. The CDR3 DNA reads as TGCAGTGCTAGGGCTCAGACGAGAGGCACTGAAGCTTTCTTT. It yields the protein CSARAQTRGTEAFF.

This clonotype was observed a few times. The chain carries TRBV5-1 and TRBJ1-1; D is uncertain. The ends were cut back, 5 bases at V and 2 bases at J, with 10 bases in the middle. CDR3 size: 13 residues. Germline V gene lookup returns CDR1 SGHRS and CDR2 YFSETQ. The CDR3: CASRLGANTEAFF. As DNA, the CDR3 is TGCGCCAGCAGGTTAGGAGCCAACACTGAAGCTTTCTTT.

This clonotype has only a few counts. The chain is built from TRBV29-1 and TRBJ1-3, with a weak D call TRBD1 (6 bases). In germline, CDR1 is SQVTM, CDR2 ANQGSEA. Trimming took 4 bases from V and 3 from J, leaving 7 bases between them. The CDR3 contains 12 residues. The chain's CDR3 is CSVGDIGNTIYF. The CDR3 DNA follows: TGCAGCGTTGGGGACATTGGAAACACCATATATTTT. Variable domain in full (rest from reference TRBV29-1 and TRBJ1-3): SAVISQKPSRDICQRGTSLTIQCQVDSQVTMMFWYRQQPGQSLTLIATANQGSEATYESGFVIDKFPISRPNLTFSTLTVSNMSPEDSSIYLCSVGDIGNTIYFGEGSWLTVV.

The table lists this clonotype with many counts. The V call is TRBV5-1, the J call TRBJ2-3; perhaps D is TRBD1 or TRBD2 (5 bases each). The CDR3 runs to 14 residues. Looked up from germline, CDR1 is SGHRS and CDR2 is YFSETQ. Trimming took off 0 bases at V and 7 bases at J, with 12 bases between the two ends. Here the CDR3 reads CASSLGNEGNTQYF. Written as DNA, the CDR3 is TGCGCCAGCAGCTTGGGTAACGAGGGGAATACGCAGTATTTT.